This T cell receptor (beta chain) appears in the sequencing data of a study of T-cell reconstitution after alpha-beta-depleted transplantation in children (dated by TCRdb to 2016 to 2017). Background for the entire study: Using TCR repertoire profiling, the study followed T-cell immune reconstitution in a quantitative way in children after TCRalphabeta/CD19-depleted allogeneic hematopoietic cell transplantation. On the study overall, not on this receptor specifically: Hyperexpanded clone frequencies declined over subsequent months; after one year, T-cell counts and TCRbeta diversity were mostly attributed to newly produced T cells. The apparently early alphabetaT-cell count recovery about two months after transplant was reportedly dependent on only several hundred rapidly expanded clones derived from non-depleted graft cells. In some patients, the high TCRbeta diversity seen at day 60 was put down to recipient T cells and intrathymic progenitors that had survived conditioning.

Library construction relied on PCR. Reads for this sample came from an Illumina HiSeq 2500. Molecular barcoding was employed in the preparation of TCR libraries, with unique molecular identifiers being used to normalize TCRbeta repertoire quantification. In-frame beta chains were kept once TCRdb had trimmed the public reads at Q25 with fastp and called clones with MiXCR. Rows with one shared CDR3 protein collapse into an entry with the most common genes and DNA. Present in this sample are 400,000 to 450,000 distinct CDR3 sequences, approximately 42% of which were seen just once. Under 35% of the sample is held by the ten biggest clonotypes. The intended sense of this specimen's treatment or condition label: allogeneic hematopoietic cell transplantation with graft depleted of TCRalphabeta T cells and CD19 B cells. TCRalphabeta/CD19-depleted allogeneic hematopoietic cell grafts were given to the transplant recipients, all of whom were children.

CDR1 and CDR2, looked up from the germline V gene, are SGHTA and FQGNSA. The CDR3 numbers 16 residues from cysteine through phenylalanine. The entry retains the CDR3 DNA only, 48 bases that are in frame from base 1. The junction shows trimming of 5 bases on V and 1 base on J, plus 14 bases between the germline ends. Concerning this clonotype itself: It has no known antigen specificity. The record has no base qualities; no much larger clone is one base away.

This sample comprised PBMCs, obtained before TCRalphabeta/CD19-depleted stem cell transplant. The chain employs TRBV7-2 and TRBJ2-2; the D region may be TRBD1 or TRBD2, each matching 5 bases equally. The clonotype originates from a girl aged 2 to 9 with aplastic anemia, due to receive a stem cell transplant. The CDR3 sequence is CASSPPGRMNTGELFF. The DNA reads TGTGCCAGCAGCCCCCCGGGACGGATGAACACCGGGGAGCTGTTTTTT.